Listed below are T cell receptor beta chains from one sample, sequenced in a study of cytomegalovirus exposure and HLA in healthy donors. The repertoire was sequenced with immunoSEQ multiplex PCR; TCRdb's copy has only in-frame clones and lacks some. Its table lists approximately 110,000 clones. The sequencing input was PBMCs. Receptor source: a man between 25 and 39 years old in good health and CMV-seronegative. Each CDR3 is given with its conserved first and last residue. The D gene is left open where the match is weak.

TRBJ2-5	TRBD1	TRBV13	CASSLARGQLETQYF	TGTGCCAGCAGCTTAGCCAGGGGGCAGCTAGAGACCCAGTACTTC
TRBJ1-4	-	TRBV5-1	CASSLDREGEKLFF	TGCGCCAGCAGCTTGGACAGGGAGGGTGAAAAACTGTTTTTT
TRBJ2-5	TRBD1	TRBV9	CASSVDRGLGETQYF	TGTGCCAGCAGCGTCGACAGGGGGCTTGGAGAGACCCAGTACTTC
TRBJ1-6	TRBD1	TRBV6-1	CASSGGTGDNSPLHF	TGTGCCAGCAGTGGAGGGACAGGGGATAATTCACCCCTCCACTTT
TRBJ2-1	-	TRBV5-1	CASSFGGTSYNEQFF	TGCGCCAGCAGCTTCGGCGGAACCTCCTACAATGAGCAGTTCTTC
TRBJ2-1	-	TRBV27	CASSPQGSYYNEQFF	TGTGCCAGCAGTCCCCAGGGGTCTTACTACAATGAGCAGTTCTTC
TRBJ1-5	-	TRBV7-9	CASSSHPNQPQHF	TGTGCCAGCAGCTCACACCCCAATCAGCCCCAGCATTTT
TRBJ2-1	TRBD2	TRBV9	CASSVGPGLAGRFNEQFF	TGTGCCAGCAGCGTGGGGCCGGGACTAGCGGGACGCTTCAATGAGCAGTTCTTC
TRBJ1-1	-	TRBV5-4	CASSLEATGEAFF	TGTGCCAGCAGCTTGGAAGCTACAGGGGAAGCTTTCTTT
TRBJ2-7	-	TRBV15	CATSRDRAGREQYF	TGTGCCACCAGCAGAGATCGGGCGGGGCGCGAGCAGTACTTC
TRBJ1-2	-	TRBV19	CASSVGHNANYGYTF	TGTGCCAGTAGTGTAGGACACAACGCTAACTATGGCTACACCTTC
TRBJ1-1	-	TRBV9	CASSGGQMNTEAFF	TGTGCCAGCAGCGGCGGACAGATGAACACTGAAGCTTTCTTT
TRBJ1-3	TRBD1	TRBV7-2	CASSLVGQAITIYF	TGTGCCAGCAGCTTAGTGGGACAGGCCATCACCATATATTTT
TRBJ1-2	-	TRBV18	CASSPQGRDGGSYGYTF	TGTGCCAGCTCACCACAGGGCCGGGACGGGGGTAGCTATGGCTACACCTTC
TRBJ1-1	-	TRBV5-4	CASSLEVMDSEAFF	TGTGCCAGCAGCTTGGAAGTGATGGACAGTGAAGCTTTCTTT
TRBJ1-4	TRBD1	TRBV4-3	CASSRDSLGSEKLFF	TGCGCCAGCAGTCGGGACAGCCTGGGATCCGAAAAACTGTTTTTT
TRBJ1-4	-	TRBV4-1	CASSFTGTNEKLFF	TGCGCCAGCAGCTTTACCGGGACAAATGAAAAACTGTTTTTT
TRBJ2-7	TRBD1	TRBV27	CASSFGTAYEQYF	TGTGCCAGCAGTTTTGGGACAGCCTACGAGCAGTACTTC
TRBJ1-1	-	TRBV7-9	CASSLGGGDTEAFF	TGTGCCAGCAGCCTAGGAGGAGGCGACACTGAAGCTTTCTTT
TRBJ2-1	TRBD1	TRBV4-2	CASSQTDRVDEQFF	TGTGCCAGCAGCCAAACGGACAGGGTGGATGAGCAGTTCTTC
TRBJ2-1	-	TRBV7-8	CASSLGIVNEQFF	TGTGCCAGCAGCTTAGGAATAGTAAATGAGCAGTTCTTC
TRBJ2-5	-	TRBV28	CASSLSGRQETQYF	TGTGCCAGCAGTTTATCCGGGCGACAGGAGACCCAGTACTTC
TRBJ2-4	-	TRBV5-1	CASSQQSGNIQYF	TGCGCCAGCTCACAGCAATCTGGAAACATTCAGTACTTC
TRBJ2-1	TRBD2	TRBV2	CASPLTSGSTNEQFF	TGTGCCAGCCCACTGACTAGCGGGAGTACTAATGAGCAGTTCTTC